The rows below give T cell receptor beta chains drawn from one sample of a study of blood T cell repertoires in COVID-19. Using immunoSEQ multiplex PCR, the repertoire was profiled, and TCRdb retains in-frame clones only, with some absent. Of 200,000 to 300,000 clones listed, around four fifths were seen once; the top ten hold approximately 4%. The sample taken for sequencing was peripheral blood. The source of these receptors is a man between 60 and 70 years old with acute or convalescent COVID-19. The CDR3 runs from the conserved cysteine through the conserved F or W. Clone size is given for some rows only: seen once, a few or many times, or a class if the clone is expanded.

V gene: TRBV5-8
CDR3 length: 16
clone size: NA
J gene: TRBJ1-5
CDR3 protein: CASSLAVSGVNQPQHF

V gene: TRBV10-2
CDR3 length: 13
clone size: NA
J gene: TRBJ2-7
CDR3 protein: CASSRGRAYEQYF

V gene: TRBV30
CDR3 length: 13
clone size: NA
J gene: TRBJ1-2
CDR3 protein: CAWSSPPAGGYTF

V gene: TRBV7-9
CDR3 length: 15
clone size: NA
J gene: TRBJ1-4
CDR3 protein: CASSSQTGVNEKLFF

V gene: TRBV7-2
CDR3 length: 13
clone size: NA
J gene: TRBJ1-1
CDR3 protein: CASSLQGASEAFF

V gene: TRBV4-3
CDR3 length: 15
clone size: NA
J gene: TRBJ1-4
CDR3 protein: CASSQDDRSDEKLFF

V gene: TRBV9
CDR3 length: 15
clone size: NA
J gene: TRBJ1-2
CDR3 protein: CASSTTTGGAEGYTF

V gene: TRBV30
CDR3 length: 13
clone size: once
J gene: TRBJ2-1
CDR3 protein: CAWGQAFYNEQFF

V gene: TRBV6-4
CDR3 length: 16
clone size: NA
J gene: TRBJ2-6
CDR3 protein: CASSDYAGAGANVLTF

V gene: TRBV18
CDR3 length: 15
clone size: NA
J gene: TRBJ2-5
CDR3 protein: CASSPQGSGPETQYF

V gene: TRBV4-2
CDR3 length: 16
clone size: few
J gene: TRBJ2-7
CDR3 protein: CASSQDQGLAGTEQYF

V gene: TRBV6-2/TRBV6-3
CDR3 length: 15
clone size: once
J gene: TRBJ2-5
CDR3 protein: CASSYRVGGAETQYF

V gene: TRBV7-2
CDR3 length: 14
clone size: NA
J gene: TRBJ2-1
CDR3 protein: CASSPWGGGDEQFF

V gene: TRBV27
CDR3 length: 14
clone size: NA
J gene: TRBJ1-5
CDR3 protein: CASSFQGNQQPQHF

V gene: TRBV14
CDR3 length: 13
clone size: NA
J gene: TRBJ1-2
CDR3 protein: CASSRQGLGGYTF

V gene: TRBV30
CDR3 length: 14
clone size: NA
J gene: TRBJ2-7
CDR3 protein: CAQSHGGGRSEQYF

V gene: TRBV7-6
CDR3 length: 17
clone size: NA
J gene: TRBJ2-1
CDR3 protein: CASSFRRAGGSYNEQFF

V gene: TRBV2
CDR3 length: 15
clone size: NA
J gene: TRBJ2-7
CDR3 protein: CASSPRNRGPREQYF

V gene: TRBV28
CDR3 length: 14
clone size: NA
J gene: TRBJ2-1
CDR3 protein: CASRDPAGVGEQFF

V gene: TRBV4-2
CDR3 length: 15
clone size: NA
J gene: TRBJ1-4
CDR3 protein: CASSLEEGAGEKLFF

V gene: TRBV27
CDR3 length: 16
clone size: NA
J gene: TRBJ1-4
CDR3 protein: CASSQLSDREDEKLFF

V gene: TRBV5-6
CDR3 length: 15
clone size: many
J gene: TRBJ1-1
CDR3 protein: CASSLIQGPNTEAFF

V gene: TRBV27
CDR3 length: 13
clone size: few
J gene: TRBJ1-1
CDR3 protein: CASSSIGTGEAFF

V gene: TRBV11-2
CDR3 length: 17
clone size: NA
J gene: TRBJ2-7
CDR3 protein: CASSLEPPDRESYEQYF

V gene: TRBV9
CDR3 length: 15
clone size: NA
J gene: TRBJ2-1
CDR3 protein: CASSTSGGGYNEQFF

V gene: TRBV6-5
CDR3 length: 14
clone size: NA
J gene: TRBJ1-1
CDR3 protein: CASSTGTGGVEAFF

V gene: TRBV12-3/TRBV12-4
CDR3 length: 13
clone size: NA
J gene: TRBJ1-2
CDR3 protein: CASSIPGAYGYTF

V gene: TRBV11-2
CDR3 length: 14
clone size: NA
J gene: TRBJ1-2
CDR3 protein: CASSTLNRGGGYTF

V gene: TRBV7-6
CDR3 length: 13
clone size: NA
J gene: TRBJ2-5
CDR3 protein: CASSRGGRETQYF

V gene: TRBV19
CDR3 length: 13
clone size: NA
J gene: TRBJ1-5
CDR3 protein: CASRPTVNQPQHF

V gene: TRBV11-2
CDR3 length: 16
clone size: NA
J gene: TRBJ2-1
CDR3 protein: CASSFEAGGPRGEQFF

V gene: TRBV7-9
CDR3 length: 14
clone size: NA
J gene: TRBJ2-7
CDR3 protein: CASSPTGGVYEQYF

V gene: TRBV5-6
CDR3 length: 12
clone size: few
J gene: TRBJ2-7
CDR3 protein: CASSRGADEQYF

V gene: TRBV7-3
CDR3 length: 13
clone size: NA
J gene: TRBJ1-2
CDR3 protein: CASSSDRGYGYTF

V gene: TRBV2
CDR3 length: 14
clone size: NA
J gene: TRBJ2-5
CDR3 protein: CAGKPGTASETQYF

V gene: TRBV6-5
CDR3 length: 15
clone size: NA
J gene: TRBJ2-3
CDR3 protein: CASGPTGVSTDTQYF

V gene: TRBV20-1
CDR3 length: 14
clone size: NA
J gene: TRBJ1-5
CDR3 protein: CSASAQGPNQPQHF

V gene: TRBV4-2
CDR3 length: 15
clone size: NA
J gene: TRBJ1-1
CDR3 protein: CASSPRDRVNTEAFF

V gene: TRBV15
CDR3 length: 14
clone size: NA
J gene: TRBJ1-2
CDR3 protein: CATRTGQANYGYTF